One and the same sample provided the 2 T cell receptor beta chains below, sequenced in a study of identical twins (dated by TCRdb to the mid-2010s). Libraries were constructed by 5' RACE. Sequencing instrument: Illumina HiSeq 2000. TCRdb trimmed public reads at Q25 via fastp, called clones via MiXCR and kept in-frame beta chains. Each CDR3 protein gets just one entry, which takes the most common genes and DNA from the rows behind it. In this sample the table shows about 460,000 distinct CDR3 sequences, 14% of which occur a single time. The ten largest clones take up more than 0.5% of the sample. The data were also submitted as part of a second study, on yellow fever vaccine responses in identical twins.

Material: CD4+ T cells sorted from blood. These receptors came from a woman under 30 in good health.

This clonotype was observed at least ten times. The chain is built from TRBV5-1 and TRBJ1-1, with D unresolved. The CDR3 runs 12 residues. CDR1 is SGHRS and CDR2 is YFSETQ in the germline V gene. Deletions cut 4 bases from V and 4 bases from J, with 8 bases between. The CDR3 region has the DNA TGCGCCAGCAGCACCGGTGGCACTGAAGCTTTCTTT. Translated, it gives CASSTGGTEAFF.

This chain joins TRBV5-1 and TRBJ2-7, with D perhaps matching TRBD1 (6 bases). Germline V gene lookup returns CDR1 SGHRS and CDR2 YFSETQ. The CDR3 covers 15 residues. Trimming stripped 4 bases from V and 5 bases from J, with 19 bases between. CDR3 DNA: TGCGCCAGCAGCCCAGGTAGTGGGACAAGGAACGAGCAGTACTTC. This encodes CASSPGSGTRNEQYF. Looking up the rest from reference TRBV5-1 and TRBJ2-7 gives the full variable domain: KAGVTQTPRYLIKTRGQQVTLSCSPISGHRSVSWYQQTPGQGLQFLFEYFSETQRNKGNFPGRFSGRQFSNSRSEMNVSTLELGDSALYLCASSPGSGTRNEQYFGPGTRLTVT.